This T cell receptor beta chain was observed in a study of T cell repertoires in cytomegalovirus infection (dated by TCRdb to between 2019 and 2020). In the study overall: Recently identified HLA-C-restricted CMV epitopes, whose presentation resists viral immunomodulation, were targeted by peptide stimulations together with well-studied HLA-B-restricted epitopes. The HLA type of each donor mattered for the analysis, because public TCR beta signatures pointed to carriage of CMV infection along with the matching HLA type.

General findings and caveats noted by the study authors: In the ex vivo response, HLA-C-restricted CMV-specific TCR beta clonotypes were dominant, and in two of eight donors the single most frequent clonotype came from this HLA-C-restricted group. Cumulative frequency of public TCR beta family members discriminated carriers of CMV infection plus the relevant HLA type in this cohort and an independent approximately 340-donor cohort.

With regard to this clonotype: Its antigen is not yet known. Base qualities were left out, and no much larger clone turns up one base away.

What this sample's treatment or condition label stands for: in vitro stimulation with specific CMV peptide epitopes to enrich CMV-specific T cells. Sequencing relied on an Illumina HiSeq 1500. TCRdb handled the public reads itself, with Q25 trimming in fastp and clone calling in MiXCR, and kept productive beta chains. Each CDR3 protein appears once, grouped with its most common genes and DNA. This sample holds about 920,000 distinct CDR3 sequences; roughly a third were observed only once. The top ten clonotypes cover 13% of the sample. Deletion took 0 bases off V and 0 bases off J, with a span of 9 bases between the germline ends. From the cysteine up to the phenylalanine, the CDR3 has a length of 15 residues. The CDR3 DNA has 45 bases and is translated from base 1. CDR1 and CDR2 (LNHNV, YYDKDF) derive from the germline V gene (reference sequence).

The sequence links TRBV15 to TRBJ2-7, and the D gene may be TRBD2, 6 bases matching. The sequence was collected from a human donor in good health (CMV status not recorded). Some clones in this sample may be carry-over from other donors' samples. The sample here was cultured CD8+ T cells from PBMCs, taken from culture after CMV antigen stimulation. The DNA sequence reads TGTGCCACCAGCAGAGATGGGGGGTCCTCCTACGAGCAGTACTTC. Protein translation: CATSRDGGSSYEQYF.